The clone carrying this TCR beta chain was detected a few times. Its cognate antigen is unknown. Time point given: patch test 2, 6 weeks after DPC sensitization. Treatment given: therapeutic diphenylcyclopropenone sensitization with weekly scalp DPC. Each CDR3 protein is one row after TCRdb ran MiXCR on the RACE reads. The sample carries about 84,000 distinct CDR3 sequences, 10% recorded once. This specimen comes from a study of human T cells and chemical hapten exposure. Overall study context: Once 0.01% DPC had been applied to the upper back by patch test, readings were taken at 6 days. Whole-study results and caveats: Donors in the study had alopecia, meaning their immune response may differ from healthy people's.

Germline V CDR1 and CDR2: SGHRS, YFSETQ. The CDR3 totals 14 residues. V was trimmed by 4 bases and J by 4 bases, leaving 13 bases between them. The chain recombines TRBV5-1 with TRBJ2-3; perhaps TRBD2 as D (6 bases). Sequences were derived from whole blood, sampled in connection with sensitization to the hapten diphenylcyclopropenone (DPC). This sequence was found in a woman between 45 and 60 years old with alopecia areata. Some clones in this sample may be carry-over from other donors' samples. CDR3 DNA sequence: TGCGCCAGCAGCCCCTCAGGAGGGGCAGATACGCAGTATTTT. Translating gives CASSPSGGADTQYF.